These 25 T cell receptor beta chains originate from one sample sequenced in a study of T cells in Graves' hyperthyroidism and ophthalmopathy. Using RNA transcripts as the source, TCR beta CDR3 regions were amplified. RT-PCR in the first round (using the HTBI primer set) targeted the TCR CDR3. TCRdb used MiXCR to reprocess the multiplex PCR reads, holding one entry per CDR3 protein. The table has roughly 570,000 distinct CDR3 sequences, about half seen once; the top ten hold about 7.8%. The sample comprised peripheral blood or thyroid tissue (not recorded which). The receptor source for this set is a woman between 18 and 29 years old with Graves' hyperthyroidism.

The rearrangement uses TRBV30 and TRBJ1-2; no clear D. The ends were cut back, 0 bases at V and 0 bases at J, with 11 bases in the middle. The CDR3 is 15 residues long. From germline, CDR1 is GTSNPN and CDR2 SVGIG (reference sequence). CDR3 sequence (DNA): TGTGCCTGGAGTGTAAAGGTTTCGGCTAACTATGGCTACACCTTC. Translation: CAWSVKVSANYGYTF.

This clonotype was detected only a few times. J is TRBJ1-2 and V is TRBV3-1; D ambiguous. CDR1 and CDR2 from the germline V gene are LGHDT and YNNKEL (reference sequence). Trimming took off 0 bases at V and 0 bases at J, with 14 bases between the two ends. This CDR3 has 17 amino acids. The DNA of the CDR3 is TGTGCCAGCAGCCAAGAGGTCCCGATGGCTGCTAACTATGGCTACACCTTC. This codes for CASSQEVPMAANYGYTF. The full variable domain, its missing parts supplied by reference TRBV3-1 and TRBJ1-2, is DTAVSQTPKYLVTQMGNDKSIKCEQNLGHDTMYWYKQDSKKFLKIMFSYNNKELIINETVPNRFSPKSPDKAHLNLHINSLELGDSAVYFCASSQEVPMAANYGYTFGSGTRLTVV.

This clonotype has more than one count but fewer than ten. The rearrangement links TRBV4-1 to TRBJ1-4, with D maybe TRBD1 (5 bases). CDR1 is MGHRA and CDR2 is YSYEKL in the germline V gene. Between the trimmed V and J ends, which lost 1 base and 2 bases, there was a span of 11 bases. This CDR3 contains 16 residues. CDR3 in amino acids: CASSQAPGRTNEKLFF. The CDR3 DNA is TGCGCCAGCAGCCAAGCCCCAGGGAGGACTAATGAAAAACTGTTTTTT.

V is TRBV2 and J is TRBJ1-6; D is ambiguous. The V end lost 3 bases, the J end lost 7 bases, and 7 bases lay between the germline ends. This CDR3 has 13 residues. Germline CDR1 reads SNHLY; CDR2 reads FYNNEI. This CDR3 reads CASSDMENSPLHF. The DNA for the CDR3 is TGTGCCAGCAGTGACATGGAGAATTCACCCCTCCACTTT.

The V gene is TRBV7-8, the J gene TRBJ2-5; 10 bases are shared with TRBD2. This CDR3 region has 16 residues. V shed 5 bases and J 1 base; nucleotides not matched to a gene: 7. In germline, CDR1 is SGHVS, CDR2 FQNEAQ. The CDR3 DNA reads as TGTGCCAGCAGCGGACCACTAGCGGGACTCCAAGAGACCCAGTACTTC. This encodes CASSGPLAGLQETQYF.

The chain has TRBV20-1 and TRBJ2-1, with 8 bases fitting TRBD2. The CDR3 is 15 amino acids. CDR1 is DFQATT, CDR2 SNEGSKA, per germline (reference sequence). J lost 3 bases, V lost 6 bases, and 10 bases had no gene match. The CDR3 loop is CSATISGVGYNEQFF. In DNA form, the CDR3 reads TGCAGTGCAACAATTAGCGGGGTCGGCTACAATGAGCAGTTCTTC.

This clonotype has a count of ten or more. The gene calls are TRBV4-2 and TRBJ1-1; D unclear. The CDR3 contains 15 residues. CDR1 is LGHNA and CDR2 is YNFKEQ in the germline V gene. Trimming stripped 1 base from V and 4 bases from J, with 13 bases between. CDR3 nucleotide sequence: TGTGCCAGCAGCCAAGGTCACGGACCGGTCACTGAAGCTTTCTTT. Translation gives CASSQGHGPVTEAFF.

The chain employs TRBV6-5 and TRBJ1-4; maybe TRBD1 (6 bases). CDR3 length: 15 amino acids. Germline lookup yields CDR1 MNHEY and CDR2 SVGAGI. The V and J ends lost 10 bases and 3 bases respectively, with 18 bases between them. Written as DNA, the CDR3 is TGTGCCACGAGGAAAGCGGGGGCGGCTAATGAAAAACTGTTTTTT. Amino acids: CATRKAGAANEKLFF.

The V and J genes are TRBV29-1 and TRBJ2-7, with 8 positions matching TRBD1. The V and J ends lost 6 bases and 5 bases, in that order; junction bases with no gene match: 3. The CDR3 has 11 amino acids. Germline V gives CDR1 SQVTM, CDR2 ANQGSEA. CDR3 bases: TGCAGCGTGAGGACAGGGCACGAGCAGTACTTC. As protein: CSVRTGHEQYF.

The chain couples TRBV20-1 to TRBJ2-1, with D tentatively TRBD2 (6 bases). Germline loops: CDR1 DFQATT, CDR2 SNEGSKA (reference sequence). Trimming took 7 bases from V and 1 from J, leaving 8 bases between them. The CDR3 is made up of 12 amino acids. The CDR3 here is CSVGTSYNEQFF. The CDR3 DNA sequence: TGCAGTGTCGGGACTTCCTACAATGAGCAGTTCTTC.

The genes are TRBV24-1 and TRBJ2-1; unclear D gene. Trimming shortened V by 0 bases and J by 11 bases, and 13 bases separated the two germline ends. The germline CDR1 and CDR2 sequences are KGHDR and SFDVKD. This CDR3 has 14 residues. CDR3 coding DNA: TGTGCCACCAGTGATTTGAGGTCTGGCCAGCAGCAGTTCTTC. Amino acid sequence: CATSDLRSGQQQFF.

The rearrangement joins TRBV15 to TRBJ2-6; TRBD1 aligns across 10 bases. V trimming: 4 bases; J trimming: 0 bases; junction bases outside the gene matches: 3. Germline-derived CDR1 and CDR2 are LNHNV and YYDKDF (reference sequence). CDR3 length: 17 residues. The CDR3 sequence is CATSKRQGASGANVLTF. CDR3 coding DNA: TGTGCCACCAGCAAAAGACAGGGGGCCTCTGGGGCCAACGTCCTGACTTTC.

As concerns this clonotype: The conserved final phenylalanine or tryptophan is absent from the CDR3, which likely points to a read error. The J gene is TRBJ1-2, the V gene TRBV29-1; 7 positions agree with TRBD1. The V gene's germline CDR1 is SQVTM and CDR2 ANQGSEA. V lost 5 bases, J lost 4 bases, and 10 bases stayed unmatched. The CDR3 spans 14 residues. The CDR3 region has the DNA TGCAGCGTTCCACCCCAGGGGGAAAGCTATGGCTACACCCTC. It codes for CSVPPQGESYGYTL.

The CDR3 sequence: CASSQEGLAYEQFRGNANVLTF. The DNA for the CDR3 is TGCGCCAGCAGCCAAGAGGGACTAGCGTATGAGCAGTTCAGAGGTAACGCCAACGTCCTGACTTTC. V gene TRBV4-1 combines with J gene TRBJ2-6; 10 nucleotides line up with TRBD2. The CDR3 runs 22 residues. The V gene end was trimmed by 0 bases and the J gene end by 7 bases; junction bases not matched to a gene: 21. Germline V lookup: CDR1 MGHRA, CDR2 YSYEKL.

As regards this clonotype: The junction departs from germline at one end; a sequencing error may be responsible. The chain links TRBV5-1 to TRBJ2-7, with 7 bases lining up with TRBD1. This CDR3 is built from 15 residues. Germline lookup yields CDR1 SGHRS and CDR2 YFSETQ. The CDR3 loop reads CASSWRATTGDEQYF. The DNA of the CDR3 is TGCGCCAGCAGCTGGCGGGCGACTACAGGGGACGAACAGTACTTC.

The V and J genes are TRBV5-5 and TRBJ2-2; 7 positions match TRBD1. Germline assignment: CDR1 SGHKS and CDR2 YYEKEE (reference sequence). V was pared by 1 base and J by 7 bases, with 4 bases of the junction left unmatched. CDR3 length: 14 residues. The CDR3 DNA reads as TGTGCCAGCAGCTTGACAGGGGTGCTCGGGGAGCTGTTTTTT. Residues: CASSLTGVLGELFF. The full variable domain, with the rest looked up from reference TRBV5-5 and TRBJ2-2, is DAGVTQSPTHLIKTRGQQVTLRCSPISGHKSVSWYQQVLGQGPQFIFQYYEKEERGRGNFPDRFSARQFPNYSSELNVNALLLGDSALYLCASSLTGVLGELFFGEGSRLTVL.

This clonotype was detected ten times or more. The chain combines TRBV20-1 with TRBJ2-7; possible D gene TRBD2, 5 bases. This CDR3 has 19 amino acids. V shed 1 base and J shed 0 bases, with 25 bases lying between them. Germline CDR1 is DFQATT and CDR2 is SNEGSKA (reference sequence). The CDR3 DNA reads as TGCAGTGCTAGAGCTCCCCAAGGGCCTTTGTTGCGGGCCTCCTACGAGCAGTACTTC. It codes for CSARAPQGPLLRASYEQYF.

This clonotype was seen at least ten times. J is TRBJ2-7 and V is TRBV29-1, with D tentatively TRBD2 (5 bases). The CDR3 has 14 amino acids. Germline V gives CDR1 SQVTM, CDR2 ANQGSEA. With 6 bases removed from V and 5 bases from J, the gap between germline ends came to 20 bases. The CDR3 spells CSVSPRGARDEQYF. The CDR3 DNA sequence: TGCAGCGTCTCTCCACGGGGAGCGCGGGACGAGCAGTACTTC.

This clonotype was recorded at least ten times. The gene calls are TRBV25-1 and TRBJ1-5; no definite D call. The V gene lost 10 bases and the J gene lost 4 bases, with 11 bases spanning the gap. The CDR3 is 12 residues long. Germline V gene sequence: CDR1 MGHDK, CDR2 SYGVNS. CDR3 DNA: TGTGCCACCCAGGAGGGAAATCAGCCCCAGCATTTT. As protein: CATQEGNQPQHF.

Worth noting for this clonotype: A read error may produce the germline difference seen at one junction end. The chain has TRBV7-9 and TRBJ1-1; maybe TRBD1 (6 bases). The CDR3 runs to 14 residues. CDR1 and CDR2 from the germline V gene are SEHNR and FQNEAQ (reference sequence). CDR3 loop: CANSLWGPNTEAFF. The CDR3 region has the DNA TGTGCCAACAGCTTATGGGGGCCGAACACTGAGGCTTTCTTT.

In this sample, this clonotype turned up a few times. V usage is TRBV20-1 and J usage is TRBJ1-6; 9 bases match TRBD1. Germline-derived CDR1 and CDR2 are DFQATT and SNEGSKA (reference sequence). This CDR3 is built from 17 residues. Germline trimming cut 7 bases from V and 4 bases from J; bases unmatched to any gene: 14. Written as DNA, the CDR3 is TGCAGTGTTCCAAACACACAGGGGGCTGGATATAATTCACCCCTCCACTTT. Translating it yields CSVPNTQGAGYNSPLHF.

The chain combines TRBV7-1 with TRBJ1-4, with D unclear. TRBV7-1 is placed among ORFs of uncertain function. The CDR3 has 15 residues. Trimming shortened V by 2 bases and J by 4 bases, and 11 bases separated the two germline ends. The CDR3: CASSSPRLNNEKLFF. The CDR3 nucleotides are TGTGCCAGCAGCTCACCACGACTGAATAATGAAAAACTGTTTTTT.

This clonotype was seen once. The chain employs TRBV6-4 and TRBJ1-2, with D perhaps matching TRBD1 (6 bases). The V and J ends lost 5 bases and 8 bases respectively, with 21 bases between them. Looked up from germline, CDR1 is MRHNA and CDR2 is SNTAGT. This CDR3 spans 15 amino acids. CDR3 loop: CASSIIGGRDGGYTF. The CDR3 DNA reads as TGTGCCAGCAGTATCATCGGGGGCAGGGATGGCGGCTACACCTTC.

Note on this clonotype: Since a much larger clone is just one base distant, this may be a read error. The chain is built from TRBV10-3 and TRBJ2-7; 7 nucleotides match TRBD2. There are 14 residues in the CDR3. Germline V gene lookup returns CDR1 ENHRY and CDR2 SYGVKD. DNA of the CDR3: TGTGCCAGCAGTTACCCGCAGCGGGAAAACGGGCAGTACTTC. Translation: CASSYPQRENGQYF.

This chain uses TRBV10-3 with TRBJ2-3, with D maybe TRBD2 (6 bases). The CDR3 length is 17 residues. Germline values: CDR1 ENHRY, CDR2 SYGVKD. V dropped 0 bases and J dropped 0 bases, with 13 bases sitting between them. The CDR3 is CAISESSQRASTDTQYF. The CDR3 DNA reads TGTGCCATCAGTGAGTCGAGCCAGCGGGCTAGCACAGATACGCAGTATTTT.